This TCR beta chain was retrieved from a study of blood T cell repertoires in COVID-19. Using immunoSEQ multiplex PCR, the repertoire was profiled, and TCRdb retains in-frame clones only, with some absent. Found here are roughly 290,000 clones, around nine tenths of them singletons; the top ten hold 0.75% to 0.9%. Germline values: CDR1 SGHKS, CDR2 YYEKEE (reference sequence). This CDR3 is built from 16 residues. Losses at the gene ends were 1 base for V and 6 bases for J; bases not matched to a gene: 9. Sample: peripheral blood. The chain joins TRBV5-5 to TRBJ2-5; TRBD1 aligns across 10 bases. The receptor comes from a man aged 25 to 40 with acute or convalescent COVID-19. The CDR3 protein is CASSLFADRGRKTQYF. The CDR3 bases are TGTGCCAGCAGCTTGTTTGCAGACAGGGGGCGGAAGACCCAGTACTTC.